The 26 T cell receptor beta chains below were found in one sample sequenced in a study of Ad26.COV2.S vaccination and SARS-CoV-2 variants. Treatment denoted: around 19 received Ad26.COV2.S at low or high dose, single or two shots; several received placebo; per-sample allocation not given. The samples were gathered on day 63 after the first injection of vaccine or placebo. Repertoires were generated with immunoSEQ multiplex PCR, while TCRdb's copy carries only in-frame clones and drops some. Of nearly 400,000 clones in the sample, around 89% were seen once. The sample was peripheral blood, taken in a trial of Ad26.COV2.S vaccine versus placebo. The receptors were sampled from a person aged 18-60 years who received the Ad26.COV2.S COVID-19 vaccine or a placebo.

The rearrangement uses TRBV5-8 and TRBJ2-3, with D perhaps TRBD1 (6 bases). V dropped 5 bases and J dropped 0 bases, with 16 bases sitting between them. The CDR3 spans 16 residues. The germline V gene has CDR1 SGHTS and CDR2 YDEGEE. This CDR3 reads CASSLGLRGSTDTQYF. The CDR3 nucleotides are TGTGCCAGCAGTCTCGGGCTCAGGGGAAGCACAGATACGCAGTATTTT.

This CDR3 is CASSNVAGGPSYEQYF. The CDR3, as DNA: TGTGCCAGCAGCAACGTAGCGGGAGGGCCCTCCTACGAGCAGTACTTC. This rearrangement joins TRBV9 to TRBJ2-7; TRBD2 aligns across 11 bases. Trimming took 4 bases from V and 0 from J; bases not matched to a gene: 6. The CDR3 is 16 amino acids. Germline CDR1 reads SGDLS; CDR2 reads YYNGEE.

This clone came up once. In DNA form, the CDR3 reads TGTGCCAGCTCACCACCGAACAGGGTCAACGGGGGTACGCAGTATTTT. Amino acid sequence: CASSPPNRVNGGTQYF. The chain joins TRBV18 to TRBJ2-3; D tentatively reads TRBD1 or TRBD2 (6 bases each). The CDR3 has 16 residues. V shed 0 bases and J shed 8 bases, with 18 bases lying between them. Germline loops: CDR1 KGHSH, CDR2 LQKENI.

The chain combines TRBV11-2 with TRBJ1-6, with 8 bases lining up with TRBD1. This CDR3 has 12 residues. Germline V gene sequence: CDR1 SGHAT, CDR2 FQNNGV. V shed 9 bases, J shed 15 bases, and the junction held 10 bases outside the gene matches. In nucleotides, the CDR3 is TGTGCCAGTGGACAGGGTGGTGAACACCTCCACTTT. Amino acid sequence: CASGQGGEHLHF.

The V gene is TRBV5-1, the J gene TRBJ2-7, with TRBD1 matching over 9 bases. Unmatched junction bases numbered 5, after V lost 5 bases and J lost 2 bases. There are 14 residues in the CDR3. In germline, CDR1 is SGHRS, CDR2 YFSETQ. CDR3 DNA sequence: TGCGCCAGCAGAACCGGGACAGGGCCCTACGAGCAGTACTTC. Protein: CASRTGTGPYEQYF.

The CDR3 region has the DNA TGTGCCAGCAGCACACAGGGGGGAGACTACGAGCAGTACTTC. Its translation: CASSTQGGDYEQYF. This chain links TRBV7-2 with TRBJ2-7, with 8 positions matching TRBD1. This CDR3 is built from 14 residues. V lost 5 bases to trimming and J lost 3 bases; unmatched junction nucleotides: 6. CDR1 SGHTA and CDR2 FQGNSA come from the germline V gene.

With respect to this clone: This same CDR3 is encoded by further DNA sequences in the sample. The CDR3 here is CAISEGYEQYF. DNA for the CDR3: TGTGCCATCAGTGAGGGCTACGAGCAGTACTTC. The J gene is TRBJ2-7, the V gene TRBV10-3; no definite D call. This CDR3 region has 11 residues. The germline V gene encodes CDR1 ENHRY and CDR2 SYGVKD. V dropped 2 bases and J dropped 3 bases, with 2 bases sitting between them.

The chain couples TRBV7-6 to TRBJ2-5, with D perhaps being TRBD1 or TRBD2 (5 bases each). The CDR3 loop spans 15 amino acids. Germline V lookup: CDR1 SGHVS, CDR2 FNYEAQ. Trimming removed 2 bases from V and 2 bases from J, with 12 bases in between. The CDR3 loop reads CASSLSRGYQETQYF. CDR3 DNA sequence: TGTGCCAGCAGCTTATCCCGGGGCTATCAAGAGACCCAGTACTTC.

The chain has TRBV11-2 and TRBJ2-7, with D possibly being TRBD1 (6 bases). The germline CDR1 and CDR2 sequences are SGHAT and FQNNGV. This CDR3 region has 16 residues. Trimming cost V 1 base and J 2 bases, with 15 bases left between them. The CDR3 DNA follows: TGTGCCAGCAGCTTAGGGGGTCGGGCAGGGGCCTACGAGCAGTACTTC. The encoded protein is CASSLGGRAGAYEQYF. The whole variable domain, filled in from reference TRBV11-2 and TRBJ2-7, reads EAGVAQSPRYKIIEKRQSVAFWCNPISGHATLYWYQQILGQGPKLLIQFQNNGVVDDSQLPKDRFSAERLKGVDSTLKIQPAKLEDSAVYLCASSLGGRAGAYEQYFGPGTRLTVT.

This chain uses TRBV5-8 with TRBJ2-7; no firm D call. The CDR3 covers 13 residues. V dropped 4 bases and J dropped 4 bases, with 12 bases sitting between them. Germline loops: CDR1 SGHTS, CDR2 YDEGEE. CDR3 coding DNA: TGTGCCAGCAGCCAAGGACCTGGTTACGAGCAGTACTTC. It encodes CASSQGPGYEQYF.

This clone showed up just once. The chain joins TRBV7-3 to TRBJ2-5; D is undetermined. CDR1 is SGHTA and CDR2 is FQGTGA in the germline V gene. The CDR3 length is 15 residues. The V end lost 3 bases, the J end lost 2 bases, and 13 bases lay between the germline ends. CDR3 amino acids: CASSLDGAEQETQYF. In DNA form, the CDR3 reads TGTGCCAGCAGCTTGGATGGAGCTGAACAAGAGACCCAGTACTTC.

The genes are TRBV9 and TRBJ2-1; TRBD2 matches 7 bases. The CDR3 sequence is 16 residues long. Germline CDR1 reads SGDLS; CDR2 reads YYNGEE. J was trimmed by 2 bases and V by 0 bases; bases with no gene match: 5. The CDR3 sequence is CASSVGGGSPYNEQFF. CDR3 DNA sequence: TGTGCCAGCAGCGTAGGTGGCGGGAGCCCCTACAATGAGCAGTTCTTC.

The DNA for the CDR3 is TGCGCCAGCAGCTTGGTTGGGGCAGGCGATAACTATGGCTACACCTTC. Its translation is CASSLVGAGDNYGYTF. The J gene is TRBJ1-2, the V gene TRBV5-1, with D possibly matching TRBD1 (5 bases). V was shortened by 0 bases and J by 1 base, with 13 bases between the two germline ends. This CDR3 contains 16 residues. In germline, CDR1 is SGHRS, CDR2 YFSETQ.

V gene TRBV7-9 combines with J gene TRBJ2-2; unclear D gene. The CDR3 extends over 12 amino acids. V lost 1 base and J 7 bases, leaving 4 bases between the germline ends. CDR1 SEHNR and CDR2 FQNEAQ come from the germline V gene (reference sequence). CDR3 DNA sequence: TGTGCCAGCAGCTTAGACTACGGGGAGCTGTTTTTT. Protein: CASSLDYGELFF.

V usage is TRBV7-9 and J usage is TRBJ2-1, with D hard to call. In germline, CDR1 is SEHNR, CDR2 FQNEAQ (reference sequence). The CDR3 contains 14 residues. V lost 3 bases and J lost 7, with 13 bases in between. The CDR3 region has the DNA TGTGCCAGCAGCTTGAGTATTAGTCTGAATGAGCAGTTCTTC. Protein: CASSLSISLNEQFF.

This clone was picked up a small number of times. This chain joins TRBV7-9 and TRBJ2-2; no clear D gene. This CDR3 region has 12 residues. V lost 5 bases and J 5 bases, leaving 6 bases between the germline ends. Germline lookup yields CDR1 SEHNR and CDR2 FQNEAQ (reference sequence). CDR3 in DNA: TGTGCCAGCAGCCCGCATACCGGGGAGCTGTTTTTT. Translated, it gives CASSPHTGELFF. The whole variable domain, filled in from reference TRBV7-9 and TRBJ2-2, reads DTGVSQNPRHKITKRGQNVTFRCDPISEHNRLYWYRQTLGQGPEFLTYFQNEAQLEKSRLLSDRFSAERPKGSFSTLEIQRTEQGDSAMYLCASSPHTGELFFGEGSRLTVL.

This chain links TRBV7-8 with TRBJ1-2, with unresolved D. The CDR3 length is 14 residues. Per the germline V gene, CDR1 is SGHVS and CDR2 is FQNEAQ. Trimming removed 2 bases at V and 2 bases at J, with 9 bases between. The CDR3 bases are TGTGCCAGCAGCTTATCTGACGGGAACTATGGCTACACCTTC. Translated, it gives CASSLSDGNYGYTF.

V usage is TRBV6-5 and J usage is TRBJ2-1, with 8 bases identical to TRBD1. Germline CDR1 reads MNHEY; CDR2 reads SVGAGI. The junction had 14 bases not matched to a gene; V was cut back by 6 bases and J by 10 bases. This CDR3 has 15 amino acids. This CDR3 reads CASSIRDRISVEQFF. DNA for the CDR3: TGTGCCAGCAGCATCCGGGACAGGATCTCTGTCGAGCAGTTCTTC.

This chain uses TRBV7-2 with TRBJ2-1, with 12 positions matching TRBD2. V shed 5 bases and J 7 bases; nucleotides not matched to a gene: 12. CDR1 is SGHTA and CDR2 is FQGNSA in the germline V gene. This CDR3 region has 17 residues. The CDR3 protein is CASSPGRLAGVRNEQFF. The CDR3 coding sequence is TGTGCCAGCAGCCCAGGCCGACTAGCGGGAGTGAGGAATGAGCAGTTCTTC.

The sample holds one count of this clone. The rearrangement joins TRBV3-1 (or the pseudogene TRBV3-2) to TRBJ1-6; D not resolved. Trimming removed 1 base from V and 6 bases from J, with 13 bases in between. CDR1 is LGHDT and CDR2 is YNNKEL in the germline V gene (reference sequence). The CDR3 loop spans 16 amino acids. The CDR3 protein is CASSQARDLGNSPLHF. DNA for the CDR3: TGTGCCAGCAGCCAAGCGAGGGATCTGGGTAATTCACCCCTCCACTTT.

This clone occurred once. The chain links TRBV13 to TRBJ2-7; 7 bases are shared with TRBD2. Losses at the gene ends were 4 bases for V and 5 bases for J; bases not matched to a gene: 11. Germline loops: CDR1 PRHDT, CDR2 FYEKMQ (reference sequence). This CDR3 is built from 15 residues. The DNA for the CDR3 is TGTGCCAGCAGCTCCGTGGAGGAGGGAGGGAACGAGCAGTACTTC. Its protein is CASSSVEEGGNEQYF.

The chain couples TRBV18 to TRBJ1-1; D is ambiguous. Trimming stripped 3 bases from V and 1 base from J, with 9 bases between. The V gene's germline CDR1 is KGHSH and CDR2 LQKENI. This CDR3 is 14 amino acids long. The CDR3 DNA follows: TGTGCCAGCTCACCCCCATTAGGGAACACTGAAGCTTTCTTT. As protein: CASSPPLGNTEAFF.

V is TRBV18 and J is TRBJ1-3; the D gene is possibly TRBD1 (5 bases). The CDR3 loop spans 15 amino acids. Germline CDR1 reads KGHSH; CDR2 reads LQKENI. V lost 2 bases and J 1 base, leaving 9 bases between the germline ends. The CDR3 loop reads CASSPLSGSGNTIYF. The CDR3 DNA sequence: TGTGCCAGCTCACCATTATCAGGGTCTGGAAACACCATATATTTT.

On this clone: This sample also contains other DNA sequences that code for the same CDR3. The chain couples TRBV28 to TRBJ1-3; D is undetermined. Germline CDR1 MDHEN, CDR2 SYDVKM. This CDR3 comprises 13 residues. V was trimmed by 2 bases and J by 4 bases, leaving 6 bases between them. The CDR3 region has the DNA TGTGCCAGCAGTTTAAGGTCCGGAAACACCATATATTTT. It codes for CASSLRSGNTIYF.

This clone has a single count. Other nucleotide sequences in the sample specify the same CDR3. This sequence joins TRBV7-9 and TRBJ2-7; D remains unclear. This CDR3 is 11 amino acids long. V lost 4 bases, J lost 2 bases, and 3 bases lay in between. Looked up from germline, CDR1 is SEHNR and CDR2 is FQNEAQ (reference sequence). CDR3 in DNA: TGTGCCAGCAGCTCCACCTACGAGCAGTACTTC. This codes for CASSSTYEQYF.

The chain joins TRBV11-2 to TRBJ2-3, with 7 bases fitting TRBD1. This CDR3 has 13 amino acids. J was trimmed by 6 bases and V by 5 bases; bases with no gene match: 5. Germline CDR1 reads SGHAT; CDR2 reads FQNNGV. The DNA for the CDR3 is TGTGCCAGCAGCCCCGGGACAGCCGATACGCAGTATTTT. It yields the protein CASSPGTADTQYF.